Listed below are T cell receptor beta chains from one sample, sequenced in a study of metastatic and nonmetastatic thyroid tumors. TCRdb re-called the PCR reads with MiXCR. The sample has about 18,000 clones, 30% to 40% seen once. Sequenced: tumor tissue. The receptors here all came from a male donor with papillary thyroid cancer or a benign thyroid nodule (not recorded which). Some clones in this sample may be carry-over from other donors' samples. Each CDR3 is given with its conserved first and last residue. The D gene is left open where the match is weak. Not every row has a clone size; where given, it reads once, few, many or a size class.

CDR3: CASSFGGTYNEQFF
DNA: TGTGCCAGCAGCTTCGGCGGGACCTACAATGAGCAGTTCTTC
J: TRBJ2-1
size: many
D: -
V: TRBV5-4

CDR3: CASAGRTGGWQPQHF
DNA: TGTGCCAGCGCTGGGCGTACAGGGGGATGGCAGCCCCAGCATTTT
J: TRBJ1-5
size: many
D: TRBD1
V: TRBV28

CDR3: CSARGNTEAFF
DNA: TGCAGTGCCCGGGGGAACACTGAAGCTTTCTTT
J: TRBJ1-1
size: many
D: -
V: TRBV20-1

CDR3: CATSRDRGSEKLFF
DNA: TGTGCCACCAGCAGAGACAGGGGAAGTGAAAAACTGTTTTTT
J: TRBJ1-4
size: few
D: -
V: TRBV15

CDR3: CASSYSTIRTGHGYTF
DNA: TGTGCCAGCAGTTACTCGACAATCCGGACAGGGCATGGCTACACCTTC
J: TRBJ1-2
size: -
D: TRBD1
V: TRBV6-2/TRBV6-3

CDR3: CASSLKWLGEQFF
DNA: TGTGCCAGCAGTTTAAAGTGGCTCGGTGAGCAGTTCTTC
J: TRBJ2-1
size: few
D: -
V: TRBV27

CDR3: CASMDPRLAGGGNEQFF
DNA: TGTGCCAGTATGGACCCCAGACTAGCGGGAGGGGGGAATGAGCAGTTCTTC
J: TRBJ2-1
size: many
D: TRBD2
V: TRBV19

CDR3: CATTSGQGPSPLHF
DNA: TGCGCCACCACTTCGGGACAGGGGCCATCACCCCTCCACTTT
J: TRBJ1-6
size: -
D: TRBD1
V: TRBV10-2

CDR3: CASSPLRSGTGSPEAFF
DNA: TGTGCCAGCTCACCGTTAAGGTCCGGGACAGGGTCCCCTGAAGCTTTCTTT
J: TRBJ1-1
size: -
D: TRBD1
V: TRBV18

CDR3: CASSYRLRATDTQYF
DNA: TGTGCCAGCAGTTACAGGCTCAGGGCCACAGATACGCAGTATTTT
J: TRBJ2-3
size: -
D: -
V: TRBV5-8

CDR3: CASSEWVSGASTDTQYF
DNA: TGTGCCAGCAGTGAATGGGTTAGCGGTGCCAGCACAGATACGCAGTATTTT
J: TRBJ2-3
size: -
D: -
V: TRBV2

CDR3: CASSVGSEQYF
DNA: TGTGCCAGCAGCGTCGGATCCGAGCAGTACTTC
J: TRBJ2-7
size: few
D: -
V: TRBV12-3/TRBV12-4

CDR3: CAIRLEGSNSPLHF
DNA: TGTGCCATCAGGTTGGAGGGGTCTAATTCACCCCTCCACTTT
J: TRBJ1-6
size: many
D: -
V: TRBV10-3

CDR3: CASSTGLETGELFF
DNA: TGTGCCAGCAGTACGGGACTAGAGACCGGGGAGCTGTTTTTT
J: TRBJ2-2
size: -
D: TRBD2
V: TRBV6-2/TRBV6-3

CDR3: CASSGDGCTEAFF
DNA: TGTGCCAGCAGTGGCGATGGATGTACTGAAGCTTTCTTT
J: TRBJ1-1
size: -
D: -
V: TRBV6-1

CDR3: CASSLALDGDTGELFF
DNA: TGCGCCAGCAGCTTGGCCCTGGACGGGGACACCGGGGAGCTGTTTTTT
J: TRBJ2-2
size: many
D: -
V: TRBV5-1

CDR3: CASSEGGWAKQGLRAFF
DNA: TGTGCCAGCAGTGAAGGGGGGTGGGCGAAGCAGGGCCTGAGAGCTTTCTTT
J: TRBJ1-1
size: many
D: -
V: TRBV2

CDR3: CASSFPRTGVAKLFF
DNA: TGTGCCAGCAGTTTCCCCCGGACAGGGGTTGCAAAACTGTTTTTT
J: TRBJ1-4
size: -
D: TRBD1
V: TRBV27

CDR3: CASSLDILSSGLAGYNEQFF
DNA: TGCGCCAGCAGCTTGGACATCCTAAGTTCGGGACTAGCGGGGTACAATGAGCAGTTCTTC
J: TRBJ2-1
size: many
D: TRBD2
V: TRBV5-1

CDR3: CSASRSGDSYEQYF
DNA: TGCAGTGCTAGTCGGAGCGGGGACTCCTACGAGCAGTACTTC
J: TRBJ2-7
size: -
D: TRBD2
V: TRBV20-1

CDR3: CSTSREQGALENQYF
DNA: TGTTCCACCAGCAGAGAACAGGGGGCTTTGGAGAACCAGTACTTC
J: TRBJ2-5
size: once
D: TRBD1
V: TRBV15

CDR3: CASSRGQGAGEQFF
DNA: TGTGCCAGCTCACGAGGACAGGGGGCAGGTGAGCAGTTCTTC
J: TRBJ2-1
size: -
D: TRBD1
V: TRBV18

CDR3: CATSRGAGNSPLHF
DNA: TGTGCCACCAGCAGGGGGGCAGGTAATTCACCCCTCCACTTT
J: TRBJ1-6
size: many
D: -
V: TRBV15

CDR3: CSAGVGTAPRGNQPQHF
DNA: TGCAGTGCTGGGGTCGGGACAGCTCCACGGGGCAATCAGCCCCAGCATTTT
J: TRBJ1-5
size: once
D: TRBD1
V: TRBV20-1

CDR3: CASSYSPGQGALGYTF
DNA: TGTGCCAGCAGTTACTCGCCGGGACAGGGGGCGCTGGGCTACACCTTC
J: TRBJ1-2
size: -
D: TRBD1
V: TRBV6-5

CDR3: CASSQDRSGSSSSYNEQFF
DNA: TGTGCCAGCAGCCAAGATCGTAGTGGGAGTTCGAGCTCCTACAATGAGCAGTTCTTC
J: TRBJ2-1
size: -
D: -
V: TRBV3-1

CDR3: CSARQIRTNEKLFF
DNA: TGCAGTGCCAGACAGATTAGGACTAATGAAAAACTGTTTTTT
J: TRBJ1-4
size: -
D: -
V: TRBV20-1

CDR3: CASSSGQGQTLKDYTGELFF
DNA: TGTGCCAGCAGTTCAGGACAGGGGCAAACACTAAAAGATTACACCGGGGAGCTGTTTTTT
J: TRBJ2-2
size: medium-sized
D: TRBD1
V: TRBV28

CDR3: CAISQTGGYGYTF
DNA: TGTGCCATCAGCCAGACAGGGGGCTATGGCTACACCTTC
J: TRBJ1-2
size: medium-sized
D: TRBD1
V: TRBV10-3

CDR3: CASSLLTSGQITDTQYF
DNA: TGTGCCAGCAGCCTATTAACTAGCGGGCAAATCACAGATACGCAGTATTTT
J: TRBJ2-3
size: few
D: TRBD2
V: TRBV28

CDR3: CASNVGNRYSGNTIYF
DNA: TGTGCCAGCAACGTGGGGAACAGGTACTCTGGAAACACCATATATTTT
J: TRBJ1-3
size: -
D: -
V: TRBV28

CDR3: CASSLRTSGRGAVYNEQFF
DNA: TGTGCCAGCAGTTTGAGGACTAGCGGGAGAGGGGCGGTCTACAATGAGCAGTTCTTC
J: TRBJ2-1
size: -
D: TRBD2
V: TRBV12-3/TRBV12-4

CDR3: CASTGIAVTQDTQYF
DNA: TGTGCCAGCACTGGAATAGCGGTAACTCAAGATACCCAGTACTTC
J: TRBJ2-5
size: -
D: -
V: TRBV6-1

CDR3: CASSPRDLNQPQHF
DNA: TGTGCCAGCAGTCCCCGGGACTTAAATCAGCCCCAGCATTTT
J: TRBJ1-5
size: many
D: -
V: TRBV6-1

CDR3: CASSPPSSYEQYF
DNA: TGTGCCAGCTCACCACCTAGCTCCTACGAGCAGTACTTC
J: TRBJ2-7
size: hyperexpanded
D: -
V: TRBV18

CDR3: CASRLGFPDEKLFF
DNA: TGTGCCAGCAGATTGGGATTCCCTGATGAAAAACTGTTTTTT
J: TRBJ1-4
size: many
D: -
V: TRBV6-1

CDR3: CASSLLKTEAFF
DNA: TGTGCCAGCAGCCTATTAAAGACTGAAGCTTTCTTT
J: TRBJ1-1
size: medium-sized
D: -
V: TRBV13

CDR3: CASSFQGMNTEAFF
DNA: TGTGCCAGTAGTTTTCAGGGGATGAACACTGAAGCTTTCTTT
J: TRBJ1-1
size: few
D: -
V: TRBV19

CDR3: CASSAQDRVGLWESDNEQYF
DNA: TGTGCCAGCAGTGCGCAGGACAGGGTTGGACTCTGGGAGTCTGACAACGAGCAGTACTTC
J: TRBJ2-7
size: -
D: TRBD1
V: TRBV2

CDR3: CATSDHPGQGNGYTF
DNA: TGTGCCACCAGTGACCACCCGGGACAGGGAAATGGCTACACCTTC
J: TRBJ1-2
size: few
D: TRBD1
V: TRBV24-1

CDR3: CASSFPGSRTATGELFF
DNA: TGTGCCAGCTCCTTTCCCGGCAGTCGGACAGCCACCGGGGAGCTGTTTTTT
J: TRBJ2-2
size: many
D: -
V: TRBV18

CDR3: CASSETGGSAYEQFF
DNA: TGTGCCAGCAGTGAAACAGGGGGGTCGGCATATGAGCAGTTCTTC
J: TRBJ2-1
size: -
D: TRBD1
V: TRBV6-1

CDR3: CASSRRIGRANDVQFF
DNA: TGTGCCAGCAGCCGGCGTATCGGGAGGGCCAACGATGTGCAGTTCTTC
J: TRBJ2-1
size: -
D: TRBD2
V: TRBV6-1

CDR3: CASRNNRDTEAFF
DNA: TGTGCCAGCAGAAATAACCGGGACACTGAAGCTTTCTTT
J: TRBJ1-1
size: medium-sized
D: -
V: TRBV27

CDR3: CASSLTAGDYEQYF
DNA: TGTGCCAGCAGCCTTACCGCAGGAGACTACGAGCAGTACTTC
J: TRBJ2-7
size: -
D: -
V: TRBV11-3

CDR3: CASSLQGGDTEAFF
DNA: TGTGCCAGCAGCTTACAGGGGGGGGACACTGAAGCTTTCTTT
J: TRBJ1-1
size: many
D: TRBD1
V: TRBV7-3

CDR3: CASSGWTSWDYEQYF
DNA: TGCGCCAGCAGCGGCTGGACTAGCTGGGATTACGAGCAGTACTTC
J: TRBJ2-7
size: -
D: TRBD2
V: TRBV5-1

CDR3: CASSLIAGELFF
DNA: TGTGCCAGCAGCTTAATCGCGGGGGAGCTGTTTTTT
J: TRBJ2-2
size: once
D: -
V: TRBV5-3

CDR3: CSVQTSGHYNEQFF
DNA: TGCAGTGTTCAGACTAGCGGGCACTACAATGAGCAGTTCTTC
J: TRBJ2-1
size: many
D: TRBD2
V: TRBV20-1

CDR3: CASSLGQGANEKLFF
DNA: TGTGCCAGCAGTTTGGGGCAGGGGGCTAATGAAAAACTGTTTTTT
J: TRBJ1-4
size: medium-sized
D: TRBD1
V: TRBV28

CDR3: CASSLEGGTEAFF
DNA: TGCGCCAGCAGCTTGGAGGGGGGCACTGAAGCTTTCTTT
J: TRBJ1-1
size: medium-sized
D: -
V: TRBV5-1

CDR3: CASSPGTEGSQYF
DNA: TGTGCCAGCAGCCCGGGGACAGAGGGGTCGCAGTATTTT
J: TRBJ2-3
size: many
D: TRBD1
V: TRBV11-3

CDR3: CGSSQDTVRSINQPQHF
DNA: TGCGGCAGCAGCCAAGATACTGTGCGCAGCATCAATCAGCCCCAGCATTTT
J: TRBJ1-5
size: few
D: -
V: TRBV4-1

CDR3: CASSLSRGSGYTF
DNA: TGTGCCAGCAGTTTATCCCGGGGGTCTGGCTACACCTTC
J: TRBJ1-2
size: -
D: -
V: TRBV28

CDR3: CASREQQGGGYTF
DNA: TGTGCCAGCAGGGAACAACAAGGGGGTGGCTACACCTTC
J: TRBJ1-2
size: few
D: -
V: TRBV27

CDR3: CSARDQGRGTDTQYF
DNA: TGCAGTGCTAGAGATCAGGGGCGCGGCACAGATACGCAGTATTTT
J: TRBJ2-3
size: -
D: -
V: TRBV20-1

CDR3: CASSPGPGATNEKLFF
DNA: TGTGCCAGCAGTCCCGGGCCGGGGGCTACTAATGAAAAACTGTTTTTT
J: TRBJ1-4
size: many
D: -
V: TRBV2